The rows below give T cell receptor beta chains drawn from one sample of a study of response to subunit inactivated influenza vaccine. One entry per CDR3 protein, called by TCRdb with MiXCR from the RT-PCR reads. There are 530,000 or so distinct CDR3 sequences in the sample; roughly 25% occur only once, and 1.5% to 2% lies in the top ten. Specimen: CD4+ T cells sorted from PBMCs, collected more than 4 days after vaccination. The receptors were sampled from a man aged 50 to 59 who received an inactivated influenza vaccine. The CDR3 runs from the conserved cysteine through the conserved F or W. D genes are given only for firm matches. Size values are once, few and many counts, or a class for expanded clones, and some rows have none.

>TRBV12-3/TRBV12-4|TRBD2|-|TRBJ2-1
CASSFWGLAGSGEQFF
TGTGCCAGCAGTTTTTGGGGACTAGCGGGATCGGGTGAGCAGTTCTTC
>TRBV29-1|-|-|TRBJ2-7
CSVARDSSYEQYF
TGCAGCGTTGCTCGGGACTCCTCCTACGAGCAGTACTTC
>TRBV12-3/TRBV12-4|-|-|TRBJ2-2
CASSPEGGELFF
TGTGCCAGCAGCCCGGAAGGCGGGGAGCTGTTTTTT
>TRBV20-1|-|-|TRBJ1-1
CSEGRTNTEAFF
TGCAGTGAAGGCAGGACTAACACTGAAGCTTTCTTT
>TRBV20-1|-|-|TRBJ1-2
CSARGDGYGYTF
TGCAGTGCTAGGGGGGACGGCTATGGCTACACCTTC
>TRBV28|TRBD1|few|TRBJ2-7
CASKRQGRNEQYF
TGTGCCAGCAAACGACAGGGGAGGAACGAGCAGTACTTC
>TRBV12-3/TRBV12-4|-|few|TRBJ1-6
CASSFLRRSPLHF
TGTGCCAGCAGTTTTCTACGACGGTCACCCCTCCACTTT
>TRBV20-1|-|-|TRBJ2-2
CSARDLRGENTGELFF
TGCAGTGCTAGAGATTTGCGGGGAGAGAACACCGGGGAGCTGTTTTTT
>TRBV14|-|few|TRBJ2-7
CASSQPSPGRPPNEQYF
TGTGCCAGCAGCCAACCATCTCCCGGGCGCCCCCCGAACGAGCAGTACTTC
>TRBV7-2|TRBD1|-|TRBJ2-2
CASSLAGTGRFTGELFF
TGTGCCAGCAGCTTAGCGGGGACAGGGCGGTTCACCGGGGAGCTGTTTTTT
>TRBV7-2|-|-|TRBJ2-5
CASSVRPQETQYF
TGTGCCAGCAGCGTAAGACCTCAAGAGACCCAGTACTTC
>TRBV9|-|few|TRBJ2-1
CASSVAGRAITYNEQFF
TGTGCCAGCAGCGTAGCTGGTCGGGCCATCACCTACAATGAGCAGTTCTTC
>TRBV6-5|TRBD2|many|TRBJ2-7
CASSYGASGSYEQYF
TGTGCCAGCAGTTACGGGGCTAGCGGGAGTTACGAGCAGTACTTC
>TRBV4-3|TRBD2|few|TRBJ2-1
CASSQDPPTSGLSYNEQFF
TGCGCCAGCAGCCAAGATCCCCCGACTAGCGGCCTCTCCTACAATGAGCAGTTCTTC
>TRBV12-3/TRBV12-4|-|few|TRBJ2-2
CASSLDMGRYTGELFF
TGTGCCAGCAGTTTAGATATGGGGCGTTACACCGGGGAGCTGTTTTTT
>TRBV6-2/TRBV6-3|TRBD2|-|TRBJ2-5
CASRGTSGEETQYF
TGTGCCAGCAGAGGGACTAGCGGTGAAGAGACCCAGTACTTC
>TRBV12-3/TRBV12-4|TRBD1|few|TRBJ2-2
CASREIQGAGELFF
TGTGCCAGCAGAGAGATACAGGGGGCCGGGGAGCTGTTTTTT
>TRBV11-2|-|few|TRBJ2-7
CASSSRTVSYEQYF
TGTGCCAGCAGCTCCCGGACCGTATCCTACGAGCAGTACTTC
>TRBV7-8|-|-|TRBJ2-7
CASSLAPGIYEQYF
TGTGCCAGCAGCTTAGCGCCAGGAATTTACGAGCAGTACTTC
>TRBV28|-|few|TRBJ1-4
CASTDLANEKLFF
TGTGCCAGCACTGATTTGGCTAATGAAAAACTGTTTTTT
>TRBV4-2|-|few|TRBJ2-7
CASSQNLAGPPYEQYF
TGTGCCAGCAGCCAGAATTTGGCCGGGCCCCCCTACGAGCAGTACTTC
>TRBV30|-|-|TRBJ2-3
CAWSRLGTDTQYF
TGTGCCTGGAGCCGACTCGGCACAGATACGCAGTATTTT
>TRBV29-1|TRBD2|-|TRBJ2-1
CSVSLAGVYNEQFF
TGCAGCGTGAGTCTAGCGGGAGTATACAATGAGCAGTTCTTC
>TRBV20-1|-|-|TRBJ2-2
CSARGRAGWNTGELFF
TGCAGTGCTAGGGGAAGGGCGGGGTGGAACACCGGGGAGCTGTTTTTT
>TRBV12-3/TRBV12-4|-|few|TRBJ1-5
CASRGRGYQPQHF
TGTGCCAGCAGGGGAAGGGGATATCAGCCCCAGCATTTT
>TRBV5-6|TRBD2|-|TRBJ2-3
CASSSDSGGPRPTQYF
TGTGCCAGCAGCAGTGATAGCGGGGGGCCCCGCCCTACGCAGTATTTT
>TRBV20-1|-|-|TRBJ2-1
CSARERGSYNEQFF
TGCAGTGCTAGAGAAAGGGGCTCCTACAATGAGCAGTTCTTC